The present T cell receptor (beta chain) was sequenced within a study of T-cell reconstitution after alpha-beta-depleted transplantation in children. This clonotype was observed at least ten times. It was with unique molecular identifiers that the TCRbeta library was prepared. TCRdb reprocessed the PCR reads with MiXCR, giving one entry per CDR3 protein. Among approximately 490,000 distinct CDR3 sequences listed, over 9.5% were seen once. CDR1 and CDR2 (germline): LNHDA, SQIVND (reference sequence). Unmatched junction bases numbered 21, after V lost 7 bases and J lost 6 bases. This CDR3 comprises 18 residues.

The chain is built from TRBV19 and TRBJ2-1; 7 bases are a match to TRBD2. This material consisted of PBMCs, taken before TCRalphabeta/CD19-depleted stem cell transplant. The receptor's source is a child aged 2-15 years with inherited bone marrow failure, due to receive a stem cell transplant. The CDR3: CASIQAHPSIGGGNEQFF. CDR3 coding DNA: TGTGCCAGTATCCAGGCCCACCCATCTATCGGCGGGGGCAATGAGCAGTTCTTC.